This T cell receptor (beta chain) originates from a study of shared clonotypes between healthy human individuals. Germline V CDR1 and CDR2: MGHRA, YSYEKL. Between the trimmed V and J ends, which lost 4 bases and 11 bases, there was a span of 23 bases. This CDR3 is built from 15 residues. Sequencing on ten immunoSEQ deep assay plates was performed for unsorted PBMC DNA. Original processing methods: ImmunoSEQ output lacked quality scores and full-length reads, limiting matched filtering. Assay: immunoSEQ multiplex PCR; the TCRdb copy retains only in-frame clones and omits some. That table furnishes V, J and clone size, whereas the DNA furnished D and trimming. The sample has roughly 500,000 clones, 79% seen once. All the donors were Caucasian adults who lived in Nashville, Tennessee. Unsorted material relied on approximately 90 million PBMCs as the source of genomic DNA.

The material sequenced was PBMCs. This receptor was taken from a woman between 40 and 50 years old in good health. Some clones in this sample may be carry-over from other donors' samples. The chain couples TRBV4-1 to TRBJ1-1, with D possibly being TRBD1 (5 bases). Here the CDR3 reads CASSPWGREGFLAFF. CDR3 nucleotide sequence: TGCGCCAGCAGCCCGTGGGGACGGGAGGGATTCCTGGCTTTCTTT.